These 32 T cell receptor beta chains came from one sample sequenced in a study of blood T cell repertoires in COVID-19. Here immunoSEQ multiplex PCR was the method, and the copy in TCRdb shows in-frame clones only, minus some. The repertoire holds around 190,000 clones, with about four fifths as singletons. The sequenced sample consisted of PBMCs or T cells enriched from blood (not recorded which). These receptor sequences come from a woman aged 25-40 years who had been exposed to COVID-19.

This clone appeared a single time. The genes are TRBV4-3 and TRBJ2-7, with a tentative D call TRBD2 (6 bases). The CDR3 has 14 residues. Trimming removed 1 base at V and 4 bases at J, with 11 bases between. CDR1 and CDR2 (germline): LGHNA, YSLEER. The CDR3 DNA follows: TGCGCCAGCAGCCAAGTGGCAGGGAGGTACGAGCAGTACTTC. It translates to CASSQVAGRYEQYF.

The chain carries TRBV3-1 (or the pseudogene TRBV3-2) and TRBJ2-4, with 7 bases lining up with TRBD2. This CDR3 spans 15 amino acids. V lost 6 bases to trimming and J lost 6 bases; unmatched junction nucleotides: 11. Germline CDR1 and CDR2: LGHDT and YNNKEL (reference sequence). Written as DNA, the CDR3 is TGTGCCAGCAGTCGCAGAAGCGGGGATCGAAACATTCAGTACTTC. Amino acid sequence: CASSRRSGDRNIQYF.

The J gene is TRBJ2-7, the V gene TRBV4-1; 12 bases agree with TRBD2. This CDR3 spans 15 amino acids. Trimming at V came to 4 bases and at J to 2 bases, leaving 3 bases not matched to a gene. Germline assignment: CDR1 MGHRA and CDR2 YSYEKL. In nucleotides, the CDR3 is TGCGCCAGCAGCCTGACTAGCGGGGGAACCTACGAGCAGTACTTC. It yields the protein CASSLTSGGTYEQYF.

Here the CDR3 DNA reads TGTGCCAGTAGTAAACCCCCCGGAACGGGAGGCTACACCTTC. It is translated as CASSKPPGTGGYTF. The chain has TRBV19 and TRBJ1-2; D uncertain. There are 14 residues in the CDR3. V lost 4 bases, J lost 8 bases, and 17 bases lay in between. Germline V gene lookup returns CDR1 LNHDA and CDR2 SQIVND (reference sequence).

The CDR3 DNA reads TGTGCCAGCAGCTTAAGCATTCAGGGAACCTATGGCTACACCTTC. Protein: CASSLSIQGTYGYTF. The chain has TRBV9 and TRBJ1-2; tentative D call: TRBD1 (5 bases). The germline V gene encodes CDR1 SGDLS and CDR2 YYNGEE. There are 15 residues in the CDR3. V was clipped by 4 bases and J by 4 bases, with 17 bases between them.

As for this clone: One end of the junction fails to match germline, which may point to a read error. The chain couples TRBV6-4 to TRBJ2-7; 8 positions match TRBD1. Germline CDR1 MRHNA, CDR2 SNTAGT. The CDR3 totals 15 residues. The CDR3 DNA follows: TGTGCCAGCAGTGCTGGAGGTCAGGGGGCGGCCGAGCAGTACTTT. It specifies CASSAGGQGAAEQYF.

This chain connects TRBV9 to TRBJ1-2; perhaps TRBD1 as D (5 bases). Trimming stripped 3 bases from V and 4 bases from J, with 13 bases between. CDR3 size: 14 residues. Germline CDR1 SGDLS, CDR2 YYNGEE. The CDR3 loop reads CASSASKGIYGYTF. The DNA of the CDR3 is TGTGCCAGCAGCGCAAGCAAGGGGATCTATGGCTACACCTTC.

The CDR3 loop is CASSMKGDTEAFF. The CDR3, as DNA: TGTGCCAGTAGTATGAAGGGAGACACTGAAGCTTTCTTT. The gene calls are TRBV19 and TRBJ1-1; D is uncertain. The CDR3 sequence is 13 residues long. V lost 3 bases to trimming and J lost 3 bases, with 8 bases between them. Germline-derived CDR1 and CDR2 are LNHDA and SQIVND (reference sequence).

This chain joins TRBV5-6 and TRBJ2-6; a weak D match, TRBD1 (5 bases). Trimming took 3 bases from V and 1 from J, leaving 11 bases between them. There are 16 residues in the CDR3. The germline CDR1 and CDR2 sequences are SGHDT and YYEEEE. The CDR3 nucleotides are TGTGCCAGCAGCTATCCAGGGCTTTCTGGGGCCAACGTCCTGACTTTC. Amino acid sequence: CASSYPGLSGANVLTF.

The V gene is TRBV10-3, the J gene TRBJ1-3, with 8 bases identical to TRBD1. Germline V CDR1 and CDR2: ENHRY, SYGVKD. This CDR3 is built from 16 residues. The ends lost 6 bases at V and 0 bases at J; junction bases unmatched: 7. The CDR3 loop is CAIREPGQDSGNTIYF. The CDR3 DNA is TGTGCCATCAGGGAACCGGGACAGGACTCTGGAAACACCATATATTTT.

The chain couples TRBV2 to TRBJ2-7; D remains unclear. Trimming removed 7 bases from V and 4 bases from J, with 11 bases in between. Per germline, CDR1 SNHLY and CDR2 FYNNEI. The CDR3 length is 12 residues. DNA of the CDR3: TGTGCCAGCACTGGGCTAAGATACGAGCAGTACTTC. Its protein is CASTGLRYEQYF.

The rearrangement joins TRBV4-1 to TRBJ2-2, with a possible D match to TRBD2 (5 bases). In germline, CDR1 is MGHRA, CDR2 YSYEKL. V was cut by 0 bases and J by 0 bases, with 11 bases left in between. The CDR3 has 17 amino acids. As DNA, the CDR3 is TGCGCCAGCAGCCAAGAGGGATTGGACTCGAACACCGGGGAGCTGTTTTTT. Residues: CASSQEGLDSNTGELFF.

This sequence joins TRBV12-3 or TRBV12-4 and TRBJ1-3; D may be TRBD1 (5 bases). This CDR3 has 13 amino acids. The ends were cut back, 6 bases at V and 8 bases at J, with 14 bases in the middle. The DNA for the CDR3 is TGTGCCAGCAGCCAAAGGGGAACCGACACCATATATTTT. Amino acid sequence: CASSQRGTDTIYF.

J is TRBJ1-6 and V is TRBV12-3 or TRBV12-4, with D uncertain. Trimming took 5 bases from V and 7 from J, leaving 9 bases between them. The CDR3 consists of 13 residues. The CDR3 reads CASSIQYNSPLHF. The CDR3 bases are TGTGCCAGCAGTATACAGTACAATTCACCCCTCCACTTT.

Written as DNA, the CDR3 is TGTGCCACCAGTGCCGGACAGGGGATCGACGAGCAGTACTTC. Translating gives CATSAGQGIDEQYF. V is TRBV24-1 and J is TRBJ2-7; TRBD1 aligns across 9 bases. Trimming at V came to 5 bases and at J to 5 bases, leaving 6 bases not matched to a gene. The CDR3 runs to 14 residues. The germline gives CDR1 KGHDR, CDR2 SFDVKD.

The CDR3 loop is CASSVGQAYEQYF. As DNA, the CDR3 is TGCGCCAGCAGCGTGGGACAGGCCTACGAGCAGTACTTC. The chain links TRBV10-1 to TRBJ2-7, with 8 nucleotides matching TRBD1. This CDR3 is 13 amino acids long. From germline, CDR1 is WNHNN and CDR2 SYGVQD (reference sequence). V lost 6 bases and J lost 2; bases outside the gene matches: 3.

The rearrangement uses TRBV9 and TRBJ1-4, with 8 bases lining up with TRBD1. The CDR3 consists of 13 residues. Looked up from germline, CDR1 is SGDLS and CDR2 is YYNGEE. V gave up 3 bases and J gave up 8 bases; unmatched junction bases: 3. This CDR3 reads CASSAGTGEKLFF. The CDR3 DNA reads as TGTGCCAGCAGCGCGGGGACAGGAGAAAAACTGTTTTTT. The complete variable domain, with remaining parts taken from reference TRBV9 and TRBJ1-4, reads DSGVTQTPKHLITATGQRVTLRCSPRSGDLSVYWYQQSLDQGLQFLIQYYNGEERAKGNILERFSAQQFPDLHSELNLSSLELGDSALYFCASSAGTGEKLFFGSGTQLSVL.

The rearrangement joins TRBV11-3 to TRBJ2-1; 9 bases fit TRBD2. The CDR3 has 14 amino acids. The germline CDR1 and CDR2 sequences are SGHNT and YENEEA. The V segment lost 5 bases and the J segment 10 bases; nucleotides outside the gene matches: 9. The CDR3 nucleotides read TGTGCCAGCAGCGATGCGGGGGGGCCTCAGGAGCAGTTCTTC. Amino acid sequence: CASSDAGGPQEQFF. The variable domain in full, completed from reference TRBV11-3 and TRBJ2-1, reads EAGVVQSPRYKIIEKKQPVAFWCNPISGHNTLYWYLQNLGQGPELLIRYENEEAVDDSQLPKDRFSAERLKGVDSTLKIQPAELGDSAVYLCASSDAGGPQEQFFGPGTRLTVL.

The gene calls are TRBV29-1 and TRBJ2-2; weak D call: TRBD1 (7 bases). V lost 3 bases to trimming and J lost 5 bases, with 10 bases between them. The germline CDR1 and CDR2 sequences are SQVTM and ANQGSEA. The CDR3 extends over 13 amino acids. CDR3 region: CSVEPGGTGELFF. The CDR3 DNA follows: TGCAGCGTTGAGCCAGGGGGGACCGGGGAGCTGTTTTTT.

This clone was detected once. The chain links TRBV3-1 (or the pseudogene TRBV3-2) to TRBJ2-1, with 8 bases lining up with TRBD2. The junction had 20 bases not matched to a gene; V was cut back by 5 bases and J by 11 bases. The germline V gene has CDR1 LGHDT and CDR2 YNNKEL (reference sequence). This CDR3 is 17 amino acids long. This chain's CDR3 is CASSKSTGTRSSIQQFF. CDR3 in DNA: TGTGCCAGCAGCAAATCGACCGGGACTAGGTCTTCAATACAGCAGTTCTTC.

V and J are TRBV20-1 and TRBJ1-5; 7 nucleotides match TRBD1. V shed 3 bases, J shed 7 bases, and the junction held 21 bases outside the gene matches. The CDR3 has 18 residues. CDR1 is DFQATT and CDR2 is SNEGSKA in the germline V gene (reference sequence). Here the CDR3 DNA reads TGCAGTGCTAGTGCTGACGGACAGGTCCCTCTCCCTGTCCAGCCCCAGCATTTT. Translating it yields CSASADGQVPLPVQPQHF.

This clone was counted a single time. The genes are TRBV24-1 and TRBJ1-2; D ambiguous. The CDR3 consists of 11 residues. V lost 4 bases to trimming and J lost 4 bases, with 3 bases between them. Germline lookup yields CDR1 KGHDR and CDR2 SFDVKD. CDR3 region: CATSDSYGYTF. CDR3 nucleotides: TGTGCCACCAGTGACTCCTATGGCTACACCTTC.

The rearrangement uses TRBV5-6 and TRBJ2-5; TRBD2 matches 10 bases. The V gene's germline CDR1 is SGHDT and CDR2 YYEEEE. Trimming took 2 bases from V and 4 from J; bases not matched to a gene: 11. The CDR3 loop spans 17 amino acids. The CDR3 DNA reads as TGTGCCAGCAGCTTTCTACCGAGCGGGGGGGCCAGAGAGACCCAGTACTTC. It specifies CASSFLPSGGARETQYF.

This clone was detected only a few times. The chain is built from TRBV7-9 and TRBJ1-4; 8 bases align to TRBD1. J lost 8 bases, V lost 2 bases, and 7 bases had no gene match. The CDR3 extends over 15 amino acids. Germline CDR1 reads SEHNR; CDR2 reads FQNEAQ (reference sequence). The CDR3: CASSLRQGAGEKLFF. The CDR3 DNA reads TGTGCCAGCAGCTTACGGCAGGGGGCAGGGGAAAAACTGTTTTTT.

This chain connects TRBV6-5 to TRBJ1-2; 9 bases are a match to TRBD1. Per the germline V gene, CDR1 is MNHEY and CDR2 is SVGAGI. The V and J ends lost 0 bases and 4 bases, in that order; junction bases with no gene match: 0. The length of the CDR3 is 14 residues. The CDR3 protein is CASSYSTGGYGYTF. The DNA of the CDR3 is TGTGCCAGCAGTTACTCGACAGGGGGCTATGGCTACACCTTC.

The rearrangement joins TRBV7-8 to TRBJ1-2; 10 bases align to TRBD1. V dropped 1 base and J dropped 7; count of bases not matched to a gene: 9. This CDR3 contains 16 residues. Germline V gives CDR1 SGHVS, CDR2 FQNEAQ. The CDR3 reads CASSLGVDRGISGYTF. The DNA for the CDR3 is TGTGCCAGCAGCTTAGGAGTGGACAGGGGGATAAGTGGCTACACCTTC.

The chain uses TRBV7-3 and TRBJ2-3, with 9 positions matching TRBD2. This CDR3 spans 17 amino acids. Germline V lookup: CDR1 SGHTA, CDR2 FQGTGA. With 1 base clipped from V and 4 bases from J, the junction kept 9 bases outside the gene matches. The CDR3 sequence: CASSLMRGGAWADTQYF. DNA of the CDR3: TGTGCCAGCAGCTTAATGCGCGGGGGGGCTTGGGCAGATACGCAGTATTTT.

The chain joins TRBV5-6 to TRBJ1-4, with D possibly TRBD1 on 6 matching bases. CDR1 and CDR2 from the germline V gene are SGHDT and YYEEEE. The length of the CDR3 is 15 residues. Trimming stripped 1 base from V and 6 bases from J, with 13 bases between. CDR3 loop: CASSLFPGEYEKLFF. CDR3 DNA sequence: TGTGCCAGCAGCTTGTTTCCAGGGGAATATGAAAAACTGTTTTTT. Drawing the rest from reference TRBV5-6 and TRBJ1-4, the complete variable domain is DAGVTQSPTHLIKTRGQQVTLRCSPKSGHDTVSWYQQALGQGPQFIFQYYEEEERQRGNFPDRFSGHQFPNYSSELNVNALLLGDSALYLCASSLFPGEYEKLFFGSGTQLSVL.

This chain joins TRBV6-5 and TRBJ1-4; D is perhaps TRBD1 (6 bases). V dropped 5 bases and J dropped 7 bases, with 17 bases sitting between them. CDR1 and CDR2 (germline): MNHEY, SVGAGI. There are 15 residues in the CDR3. As DNA, the CDR3 is TGTGCCAGCAGTATAACAGGGTCGGCTAGTGAAAAACTGTTTTTT. Translated, it gives CASSITGSASEKLFF.

The chain couples TRBV11-2 to TRBJ1-1, with D unclear. CDR3 size: 13 residues. V was pared by 1 base and J by 8 bases, with 11 bases between. Germline CDR1 reads SGHAT; CDR2 reads FQNNGV. The CDR3, as DNA: TGTGCCAGCAGCTTAGCAGGACTAGCCGAAGCTTTCTTT. Amino acid sequence: CASSLAGLAEAFF.

The rearrangement uses TRBV9 and TRBJ2-7, with 9 bases identical to TRBD1. The length of the CDR3 is 15 residues. Germline trimming cut 4 bases from V and 7 bases from J; bases unmatched to any gene: 12. The V gene's germline CDR1 is SGDLS and CDR2 YYNGEE. The CDR3: CASSPRDRVSGEQYF. As DNA, the CDR3 is TGTGCCAGCAGCCCCCGGGACAGGGTCTCGGGTGAGCAGTACTTC.

This clone was found a few times. The chain has TRBV6-5 and TRBJ2-2, with D perhaps TRBD2 (7 bases). V shed 6 bases and J shed 5 bases, with 16 bases lying between them. The length of the CDR3 is 15 residues. The germline gives CDR1 MNHEY, CDR2 SVGAGI. DNA for the CDR3: TGTGCCAGCAGGGACCGGGGGGCCCGGACCGGGGAGCTGTTTTTT. As protein: CASRDRGARTGELFF.